The 6 T cell receptor beta chains reported below all come from one sample, sequenced in a study of blood T cell repertoires in COVID-19. Sequencing used immunoSEQ multiplex PCR; TCRdb keeps in-frame clones, though not all of them. Found here are about 260,000 clones, approximately 88% of them singletons; the top ten hold roughly 10%. Source material: peripheral blood. The receptors derive from a woman between 70 and 85 years old with COVID-19, enrolled during active disease.

The chain is built from TRBV28 and TRBJ2-2; 8 bases are shared with TRBD2. Trimming cost V 3 bases and J 4 bases; bases outside gene matches: 13. The CDR3 spans 18 residues. Germline assignment: CDR1 MDHEN and CDR2 SYDVKM. CDR3 DNA sequence: TGTGCCAGCAGTTTTTCGGCGGGAGGTATATCGGGCACCGGGGAGCTGTTTTTT. Translated: CASSFSAGGISGTGELFF.

The rearrangement uses TRBV12-3 or TRBV12-4 and TRBJ1-2, with D perhaps TRBD1 (6 bases). CDR3 length: 13 amino acids. V was trimmed by 7 bases and J by 8 bases, leaving 17 bases between them. The CDR3 DNA reads TGTGCCAGCATTACAGGGTCGTGGTCGGGCTACACCTTC. This gives the protein CASITGSWSGYTF.

The DNA of the CDR3 is TGTGCCAGCAGCCAAGCGGGACTAGCGGGAACCTACAATGAGCAGTTCTTC. This codes for CASSQAGLAGTYNEQFF. This chain connects TRBV4-2 to TRBJ2-1, with 13 bases matching TRBD2. The CDR3 sequence is 17 residues long. In germline, CDR1 is LGHNA, CDR2 YNFKEQ. V trimming: 1 base; J trimming: 2 bases; junction bases outside the gene matches: 2.

CDR3 sequence: CASSLGGFEQYF. CDR3 DNA: TGTGCCAGCAGTTTAGGAGGGTTCGAGCAGTACTTC. The chain recombines TRBV12-3 or TRBV12-4 with TRBJ2-7, with D possibly matching TRBD2 (5 bases). Trimming removed 1 base at V and 6 bases at J, with 7 bases between. The CDR3 runs 12 residues.

This clone was recorded only once. The rearrangement joins TRBV18 to TRBJ1-3; TRBD1 aligns across 9 bases. From germline, CDR1 is KGHSH and CDR2 LQKENI. The CDR3 runs 16 residues. Losses at the gene ends were 2 bases for V and 2 bases for J; bases not matched to a gene: 4. DNA of the CDR3: TGTGCCAGCTCACCAGCGGGACAGGGTACTGGAAACACCATATATTTT. This translates into CASSPAGQGTGNTIYF. Drawing the rest from reference TRBV18 and TRBJ1-3, the complete variable domain is NAGVMQNPRHLVRRRGQEARLRCSPMKGHSHVYWYRQLPEEGLKFMVYLQKENIIDESGMPKERFSAEFPKEGPSILRIQQVVRGDSAAYFCASSPAGQGTGNTIYFGEGSWLTVV.

This sequence joins TRBV28 and TRBJ2-7; the D gene is possibly TRBD2 (5 bases). This CDR3 is 14 amino acids long. In germline, CDR1 is MDHEN, CDR2 SYDVKM. Trimming took off 5 bases at V and 3 bases at J, with 14 bases between the two ends. This CDR3 reads CASSILSGDYEQYF. CDR3 sequence (DNA): TGTGCCAGCAGTATCCTATCCGGGGACTACGAGCAGTACTTC. Complete variable domain (other parts from reference TRBV28 and TRBJ2-7): DVKVTQSSRYLVKRTGEKVFLECVQDMDHENMFWYRQDPGLGLRLIYFSYDVKMKEKGDIPEGYSVSREKKERFSLILESASTNQTSMYLCASSILSGDYEQYFGPGTRLTVT.